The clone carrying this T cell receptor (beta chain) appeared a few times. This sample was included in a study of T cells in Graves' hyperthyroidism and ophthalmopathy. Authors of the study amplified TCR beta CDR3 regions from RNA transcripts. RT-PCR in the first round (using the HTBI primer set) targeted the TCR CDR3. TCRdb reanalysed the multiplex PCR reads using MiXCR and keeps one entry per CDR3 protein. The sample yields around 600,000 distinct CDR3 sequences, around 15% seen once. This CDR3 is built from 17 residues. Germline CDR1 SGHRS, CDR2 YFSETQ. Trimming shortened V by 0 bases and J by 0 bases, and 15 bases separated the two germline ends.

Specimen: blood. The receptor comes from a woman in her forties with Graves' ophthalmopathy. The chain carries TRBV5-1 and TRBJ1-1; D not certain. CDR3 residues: CASSLAERGWVNTEAFF. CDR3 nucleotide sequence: TGCGCCAGCAGCTTGGCGGAGAGAGGTTGGGTGAACACTGAAGCTTTCTTT.